A selection of T cell receptor beta chains follows, all from one sample in a study of T-cell memory formation after mild COVID-19. TCRdb recomputed calls from the 5' RACE reads with MiXCR, one row per CDR3 protein. Altogether a few hundred thousand distinct CDR3 sequences are present, 15% to 20% being singletons, with the ten largest covering about a fifth. The material sequenced was PBMCs or a T cell subset sorted from them (not recorded which). All receptors come from a man younger than 35 who had mild COVID-19 (a few samples of this study predate the infection). Cell type and time point are not known. The CDR3 runs from the conserved cysteine through the conserved F or W. D genes are given only for firm matches. Clone sizes are given selectively: once, few, many, or a class where the clone is expanded.

cdr3_nt	cdr3_aa	clone_size	v_call	j_call	cdr3_length	d_call
TGCGCCAGCAGCTTGCGACGGGGTTACAATGAGCAGTTCTTC	CASSLRRGYNEQFF	few	TRBV5-1	TRBJ2-1	14	-
TGTGCCAGCAGCGCTCAGGGTACTAACACTGAAGCTTTCTTT	CASSAQGTNTEAFF	-	TRBV7-9	TRBJ1-1	14	-
TGTGCCAGCAGCGTAAGGGGACAGGGTTGGGGGAACTATGGCTACACCTTC	CASSVRGQGWGNYGYTF	-	TRBV9	TRBJ1-2	17	TRBD1
TGCAGTGCTAGAGATGCGCCGGCAGACTATAATTCACCCCTCCACTTT	CSARDAPADYNSPLHF	few	TRBV20-1	TRBJ1-6	16	-
TGTGCCAGCAGCTTAGGATTGAACACCGGGGAGCTGTTTTTT	CASSLGLNTGELFF	many	TRBV7-2	TRBJ2-2	14	-
TGTGCCAGCAGCTCCCTTGCGGGGGGGAGGAAGACCCAGTACTTC	CASSSLAGGRKTQYF	-	TRBV5-6	TRBJ2-5	15	TRBD2
TGTGCCAGCAGTTTGGGGGGGTTCCAACAAGAGACCCAGTACTTC	CASSLGGFQQETQYF	few	TRBV12-3/TRBV12-4	TRBJ2-5	15	TRBD2
TGCGCCAGCAGCATTGCGACAGGGATGGGGAATGAGCAGTTCTTC	CASSIATGMGNEQFF	-	TRBV5-1	TRBJ2-1	15	TRBD1
TGTGCCAGCTCACCACCCCAGAACTATGGCTACACCTTC	CASSPPQNYGYTF	many	TRBV18	TRBJ1-2	13	-
TGTGCCAGCAGCGTGGGCGGAGAATATGGCTACACCTTC	CASSVGGEYGYTF	-	TRBV9	TRBJ1-2	13	-
TGTGCCAGCAGTCGACAGGGAAGCACAGATACGCAGTATTTT	CASSRQGSTDTQYF	many	TRBV5-6	TRBJ2-3	14	TRBD1
TGTGCCAGCAGGAGGGGCAGCGAAGCTTTCTTT	CASRRGSEAFF	few	TRBV6-6	TRBJ1-1	11	-
TGTGCCAGCAGCGCTTTTAATCCCAGGGGGCAGGGTGGCTACACCTTC	CASSAFNPRGQGGYTF	-	TRBV9	TRBJ1-2	16	TRBD1
TGTGCCAGCAGCTCACAGGCTTTGAACACTGAAGCTTTCTTT	CASSSQALNTEAFF	-	TRBV7-2	TRBJ1-1	14	-
TGCGCCAGCAGCCAAGACCTGCCTAGTAGAGATACGCAGTATTTT	CASSQDLPSRDTQYF	few	TRBV4-1	TRBJ2-3	15	-
TGCGCCAGCAGCCATGGGACAGGGCCCACCGGGGAGCTGTTTTTT	CASSHGTGPTGELFF	-	TRBV4-1	TRBJ2-2	15	TRBD1
TGTGCCAGCAGGACGGACAGGGACGGCAATCAGCCCCAGCATTTT	CASRTDRDGNQPQHF	-	TRBV6-2/TRBV6-3	TRBJ1-5	15	TRBD1
TGTGCCAGCAGTCCCCAGGACAGGGGATTTTGGGCCAAAAACATTCAGTACTTC	CASSPQDRGFWAKNIQYF	-	TRBV6-2/TRBV6-3	TRBJ2-4	18	TRBD1
TGTGCCAGCTCACCAAGGGGCAATAACTATGGCTACACCTTC	CASSPRGNNYGYTF	few	TRBV18	TRBJ1-2	14	-
TGTGCCAGCAGTAGTCTTCGCAGGAACACCGGGGAGCTGTTTTTT	CASSSLRRNTGELFF	few	TRBV6-5	TRBJ2-2	15	-
TGTGCCAGCAGTTTGGCCGGGTCTACCTACGAGCAGTACTTC	CASSLAGSTYEQYF	-	TRBV12-3/TRBV12-4	TRBJ2-7	14	-
TGTGCCAGCAGTTACCGCAGTGACACTGAAGCTTTCTTT	CASSYRSDTEAFF	-	TRBV6-5	TRBJ1-1	13	-
TGCAGTGCGGACAGGGGGCGCGGGGGTACCATGAACACTGAAGCTTTCTTT	CSADRGRGGTMNTEAFF	many	TRBV20-1	TRBJ1-1	17	TRBD1
TGTGCTAGTGGTTTGGGCGGGGGGGCCCCCGAAGATACGCAGTATTTT	CASGLGGGAPEDTQYF	many	TRBV12-5	TRBJ2-3	16	TRBD2
TGTGCCAGCTCATCTATGGACACCCGGGGGCCGGAGACCCAGTACTTC	CASSSMDTRGPETQYF	-	TRBV18	TRBJ2-5	16	-
TGTGCCAGCGGACAGGACCTCACTGAAGCTTTCTTT	CASGQDLTEAFF	-	TRBV10-3	TRBJ1-1	12	TRBD1
TGTGCCAGCAGTTACTCGTATGGGGCGACTGAAGCTTTCTTT	CASSYSYGATEAFF	-	TRBV6-5	TRBJ1-1	14	-
TGCGCCAGCAGCTCCAGTGGGGGACGGAATCAGCCCCAGCATTTT	CASSSSGGRNQPQHF	few	TRBV5-1	TRBJ1-5	15	-
TGTGCCAGCAGCCCGTCGAGGGTAGCGGGGGCGTGGGAGACCCAGTACTTC	CASSPSRVAGAWETQYF	-	TRBV7-6	TRBJ2-5	17	TRBD2
TGTGCTAGTCTCGGTCAGCCTAACACTGAAGCTTTCTTT	CASLGQPNTEAFF	-	TRBV12-5	TRBJ1-1	13	-
TGTGCCAGCAGCCATATTAGGGGGGTGGGTACAGATACGCAGTATTTT	CASSHIRGVGTDTQYF	few	TRBV5-5	TRBJ2-3	16	-
TGTGCCAGCAGTGGAGGGGGGGTTGAGACCCAGTACTTC	CASSGGGVETQYF	few	TRBV28	TRBJ2-5	13	-
TGTGCCAGTCTCCCTACCGGACAGACCAATGAAAAACTGTTTTTT	CASLPTGQTNEKLFF	-	TRBV19	TRBJ1-4	15	-
TGTGCCAGCAGCTCCTACGGAGGGAGGACTGAAGCTTTCTTT	CASSSYGGRTEAFF	-	TRBV13	TRBJ1-1	14	-
TGTGCCAGCAGCCCAAGCTCTCGGGGCAACTATGGCTACACCTTC	CASSPSSRGNYGYTF	-	TRBV9	TRBJ1-2	15	-
TGTGCCTCCAGGAACAGTTCACCCCTCCACTTT	CASRNSSPLHF	-	TRBV27	TRBJ1-6	11	-